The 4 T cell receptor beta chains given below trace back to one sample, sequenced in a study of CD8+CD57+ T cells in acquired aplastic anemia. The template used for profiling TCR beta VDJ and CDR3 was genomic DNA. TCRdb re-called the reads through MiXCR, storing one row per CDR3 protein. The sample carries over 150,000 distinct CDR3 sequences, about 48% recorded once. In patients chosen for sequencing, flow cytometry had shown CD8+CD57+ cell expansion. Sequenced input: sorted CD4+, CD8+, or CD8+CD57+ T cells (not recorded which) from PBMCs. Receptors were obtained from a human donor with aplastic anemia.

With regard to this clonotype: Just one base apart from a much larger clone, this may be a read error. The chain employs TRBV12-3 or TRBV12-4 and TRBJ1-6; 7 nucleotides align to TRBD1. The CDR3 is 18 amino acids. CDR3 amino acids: CASSLNPRGSSYNSLLHF. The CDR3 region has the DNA TGTGCCAGCAGCCTAAACCCCAGGGGGAGCTCCTATAATTCACTCCTCCACTTT.

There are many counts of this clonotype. CDR3 sequence: CASNPLDKLLGFCTETQYF. CDR3 coding DNA: TGTGCCAGCAACCCTTTGGATAAACTCCTGGGCTTCTGTACAGAGACCCAGTACTTC. The rearrangement uses TRBV6-1 and TRBJ2-5; D call uncertain. The CDR3 has 19 amino acids. CDR1 is MNHNS, CDR2 SASEGT, per germline. Trimming removed 7 bases from V and 4 bases from J, with 31 bases in between.

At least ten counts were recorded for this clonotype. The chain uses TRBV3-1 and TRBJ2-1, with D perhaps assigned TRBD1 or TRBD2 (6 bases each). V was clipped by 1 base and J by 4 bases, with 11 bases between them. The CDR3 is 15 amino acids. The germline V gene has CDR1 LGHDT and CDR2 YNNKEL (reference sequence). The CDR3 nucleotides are TGTGCCAGCAGCCAAGTACCGGGGGCTTACAATGAGCAGTTCTTC. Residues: CASSQVPGAYNEQFF.

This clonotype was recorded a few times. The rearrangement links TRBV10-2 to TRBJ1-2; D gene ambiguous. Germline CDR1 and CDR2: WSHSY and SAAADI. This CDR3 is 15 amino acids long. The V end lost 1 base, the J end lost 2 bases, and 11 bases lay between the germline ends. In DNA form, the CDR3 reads TGCGCCAGCAGTGAGTTCGCGGGAATAAACTATGGCTACACCTTC. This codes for CASSEFAGINYGYTF.